The source of this TCR beta chain is a study of blood T cells in healthy people across ages (dated by TCRdb to between 2015 and 2017). Concerning the study at large: In model experiments, template switching captured roughly one uniquely barcoded TCR beta cDNA molecule for every two T cells. Age-related changes in TCR beta repertoire diversity were measured in the study by deep sequencing normalized with unique cDNA molecular identifiers. Donors were grouped into four age groups: young (average roughly 17 years), middle-aged (39), aged (around 60) and long-lived (approximately 75). To avoid experimental bias, donors of different ages were randomly spread across the sequencing lanes. The study analyzed two additional independent replicas of 1 million unique cDNA reads from the same blood draw for two donors, one aged 18 to 30 and one aged 80 or older. What the authors observed across the whole study: Bulk unsorted PBMC profiling prevented conclusive comparison of naive and antigen-experienced compartments. As age increased, observed TCR beta diversity per million T cells dropped in a roughly linear way, and a significant reduction was already evident by age 40. Donor CMV infection status was unknown, potentially confounding age-related changes in expanded clonotypes. Estimates of total diversity based on one million sequenced T cells were considered lower bounds and underestimates. Compared with the aged group, more naive CD4+ T cells, fewer expanded clones and increased TCR diversity were shown by the long-lived group, suggesting age selection. There was a strong correlation between observed TCR beta diversity and the percentage of naive T cells measured by flow cytometry.

Donors were about 36 systemically healthy Caucasian individuals from Russia aged roughly 6 to 100 years. Each donor gave roughly 11 milliliters of peripheral blood, drawn into EDTA-treated Vacutainer tubes. Ficoll-Paque density-gradient centrifugation was used to isolate PBMCs, with at least 7 million per sample. Total RNA was extracted from PBMCs with Trizol reagent, with at least 6 micrograms obtained per sample. The percentages of naive CD45RAhigh/CD27high T cells were determined by flow cytometry on a PBMC aliquot from every donor. The CDR3 contains 16 residues, cysteine and phenylalanine counted. Kept here is only the CDR3 DNA, which spans 48 bases and is read in frame from base 1. V loses 5 bases at its end and J loses 5 bases; junction bases beyond the gene matches: 11. Receptor amplification or capture employed 5' RACE. The run used an Illumina HiSeq 2500. The second PCR ran for about 7 to 11 cycles and used a J-beta primer mix along with a sample-barcoded 5' primer. A unique molecular identifier was introduced onto each TCR beta cDNA molecule by a template-switch 5' adaptor carrying 12 random nucleotides. Each sample yielded at least 2.5 million CDR3-containing paired-end reads. First-strand cDNA was synthesized from all RNA with the Mint cDNA synthesis kit, primed by a TRBC-specific oligonucleotide. Following uracil-DNA glycosylase treatment, all cDNA underwent a first 18-cycle PCR with the universal primers M1SS and BC2_uni_R. The study's processing was this. Normalization of each sample was performed by random selection of 1 million high-quality reads, each carrying a distinct molecular identifier. Instead of being binned into consensus sequences, reads that shared molecular identifiers were thrown out. MiTCR, run with a Q25 quality threshold and the strictest error-elimination algorithm, handled CDR3 identification, clonotype clustering and error correction. A nonparametric unseen species model with Euler transformation was used to estimate a lower bound on total TCR beta diversity. TCRdb took the public reads, trimmed them with fastp at Q25, ran MiXCR for clone calling and kept in-frame beta chains. Rows are unified per CDR3 protein, each entry keeping the most common DNA and genes. The V and J calls come from TCRdb's annotation, not from the publication. In all, the sample holds about 640,000 distinct CDR3 sequences, and around three fifths of those were seen once. 30% to 45% of the sample rests with the top ten.

Remarks on this clonotype: The antigen it binds to is not known. Base quality data are lacking; no much larger clone is found one base away.

The sequence was collected from a man in his 60s in good health. Recombination joined TRBV12-3 or TRBV12-4 with TRBJ2-3, with 9 central nucleotides matching TRBD2. Material for sequencing was blood. CDR3 reads: CASSPPGGGAGDTQYF. The DNA is TGTGCCAGCAGTCCCCCTGGCGGGGGGGCTGGAGATACGCAGTATTTT.